The subject of this entry is one T cell receptor beta chain. No antigen is known for it. V lost 0 bases and J lost 9, with 14 bases in between. Germline CDR1 is LNHDA and CDR2 is SQIVND (reference sequence). This CDR3 contains 14 residues. These data come from a study of T cell responses to AZD1222 COVID-19 vaccine. The study, taken as a whole, reports: Baseline seropositivity characterized only a handful of AZD1222 recipients. Most donors were white British and more were female, and clonal diversity was possibly underestimated.

The table came from immunoSEQ multiplex PCR; TCRdb's copy has only in-frame clones and leaves some out. The sample records over 150,000 clones, about 91% being singletons. The receptor was isolated from an adult who received the AZD1222 COVID-19 vaccine. Sequenced material: peripheral blood, taken 28 days after the second AZD1222 dose. The chain carries TRBV19 and TRBJ1-1; no clear D. Written as DNA, the CDR3 is TGTGCCAGTAGTATAGATCCGGCGAGATCGAAAGCTTTCTTT. It is translated as CASSIDPARSKAFF.